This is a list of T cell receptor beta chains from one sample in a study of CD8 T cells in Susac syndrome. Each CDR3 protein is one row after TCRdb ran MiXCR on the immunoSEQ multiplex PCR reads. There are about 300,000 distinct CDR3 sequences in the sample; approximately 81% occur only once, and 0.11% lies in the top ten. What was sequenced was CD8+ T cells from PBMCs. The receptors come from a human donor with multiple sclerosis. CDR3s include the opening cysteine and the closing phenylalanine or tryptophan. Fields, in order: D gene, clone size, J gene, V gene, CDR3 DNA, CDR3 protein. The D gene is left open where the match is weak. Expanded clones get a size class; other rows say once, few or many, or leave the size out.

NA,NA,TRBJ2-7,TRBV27,TGTGCCAGCAGTTTAGCCCCCGAGGAGTACGAGCAGTACTTC,CASSLAPEEYEQYF
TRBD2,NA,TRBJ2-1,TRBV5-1,TGCGCCAGCAGCTTTGCTAGCGGGATTCGCCATGAGCAGTTCTTC,CASSFASGIRHEQFF
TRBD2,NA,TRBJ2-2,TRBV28,TGTGCCAGCAGTCTCATTAGCGGGAGGGCCTCCGGGGAGCTGTTTTTT,CASSLISGRASGELFF
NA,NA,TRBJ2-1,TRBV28,TGTGCCAGCAGTTTAGTCTTGGGGTCCAATGAGCAGTTCTTC,CASSLVLGSNEQFF
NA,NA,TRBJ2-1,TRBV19,TGTGCCAGTAGGGGCTGGGTTAGCGGAGACAATGAGCAGTTCTTC,CASRGWVSGDNEQFF
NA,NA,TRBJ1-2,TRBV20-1,TGCAGTGCTACAACGGGTGACAACCCCTACACCTTC,CSATTGDNPYTF
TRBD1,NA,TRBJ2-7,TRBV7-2,TGTGCCAGCAGCTTCCCGGGACAGGGGGAATACGAGCAGTACTTC,CASSFPGQGEYEQYF
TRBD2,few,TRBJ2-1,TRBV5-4,TGTGCCAGCAGTTATCTAGCGGGAGGGCCGAATGAGCAGTTCTTC,CASSYLAGGPNEQFF
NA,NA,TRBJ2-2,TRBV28,TGTGCCAGCAGTCTGGACAGCTTCACCGGGGAGCTGTTTTTT,CASSLDSFTGELFF
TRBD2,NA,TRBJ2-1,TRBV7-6,TGTGCCAGCAGCCCCCGGACTAGCGGGAGCTACAATGAGCAGTTCTTC,CASSPRTSGSYNEQFF
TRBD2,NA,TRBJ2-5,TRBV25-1,TGTGCCAGCAGTGGCCAAAACGCGGGGGGGGGAGAGACCCAGTACTTC,CASSGQNAGGGETQYF
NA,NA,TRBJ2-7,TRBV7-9,TGTGCCAGCAGCTTGTCACTCCGGGACCCTTATACCTACGAGCAGTACTTC,CASSLSLRDPYTYEQYF
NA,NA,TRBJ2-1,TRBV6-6,TGTGCCAGCAGCCTTAGCGGATATCACAATGAGCAGTTCTTC,CASSLSGYHNEQFF
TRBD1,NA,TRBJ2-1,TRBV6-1,TGTGCCAGCAGTGAAGCGACAGGGGGCTACAATGAGCAGTTCTTC,CASSEATGGYNEQFF